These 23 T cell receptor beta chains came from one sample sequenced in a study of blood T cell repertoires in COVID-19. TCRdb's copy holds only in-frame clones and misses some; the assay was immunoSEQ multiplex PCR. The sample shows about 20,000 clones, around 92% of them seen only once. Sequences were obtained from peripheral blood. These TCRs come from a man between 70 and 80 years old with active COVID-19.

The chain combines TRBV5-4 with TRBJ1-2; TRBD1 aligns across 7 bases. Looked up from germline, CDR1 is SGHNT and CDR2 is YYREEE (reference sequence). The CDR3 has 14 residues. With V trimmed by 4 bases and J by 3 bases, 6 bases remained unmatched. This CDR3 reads CASSPKDRDYGYTF. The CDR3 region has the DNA TGTGCCAGCAGCCCAAAAGACAGGGACTATGGCTACACCTTC.

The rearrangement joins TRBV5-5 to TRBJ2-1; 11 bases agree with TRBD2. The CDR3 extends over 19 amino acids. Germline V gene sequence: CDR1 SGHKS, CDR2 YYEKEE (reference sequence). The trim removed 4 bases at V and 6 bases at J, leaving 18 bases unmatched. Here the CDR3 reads CASSPGGRASLAGGNEQFF. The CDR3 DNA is TGTGCCAGCAGCCCAGGTGGCAGGGCAAGCCTAGCGGGAGGCAATGAGCAGTTCTTC.

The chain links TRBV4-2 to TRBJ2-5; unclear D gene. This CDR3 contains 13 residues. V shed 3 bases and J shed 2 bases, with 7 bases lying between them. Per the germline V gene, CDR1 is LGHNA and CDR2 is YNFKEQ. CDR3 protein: CASSQERQETQYF. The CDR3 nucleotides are TGTGCCAGCAGCCAGGAGCGACAAGAGACCCAGTACTTC.

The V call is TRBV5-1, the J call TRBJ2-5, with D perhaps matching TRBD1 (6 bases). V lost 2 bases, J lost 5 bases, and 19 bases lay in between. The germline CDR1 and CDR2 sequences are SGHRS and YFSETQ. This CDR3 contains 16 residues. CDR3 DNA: TGCGCCAGCAGCTTAGGTTGGCAGGGGTCGGGGGAGACCCAGTACTTC. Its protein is CASSLGWQGSGETQYF.

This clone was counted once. The CDR3 reads CASSPTGGRAEAFF. CDR3 in DNA: TGCGCCAGCAGCCCCACAGGGGGTCGCGCTGAAGCTTTCTTT. The V call is TRBV4-3, the J call TRBJ1-1, with 8 bases that match TRBD1. Germline CDR1 is LGHNA and CDR2 is YSLEER. Germline trimming cut 4 bases from V and 6 bases from J; bases unmatched to any gene: 7. The CDR3 contains 14 residues.

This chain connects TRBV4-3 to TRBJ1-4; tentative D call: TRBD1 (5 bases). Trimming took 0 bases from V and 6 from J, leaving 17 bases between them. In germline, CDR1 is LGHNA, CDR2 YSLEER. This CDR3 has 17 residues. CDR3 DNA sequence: TGCGCCAGCAGCCAAGATCCTCGGGGGGGAGGGGATGAAAAACTGTTTTTT. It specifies CASSQDPRGGGDEKLFF.

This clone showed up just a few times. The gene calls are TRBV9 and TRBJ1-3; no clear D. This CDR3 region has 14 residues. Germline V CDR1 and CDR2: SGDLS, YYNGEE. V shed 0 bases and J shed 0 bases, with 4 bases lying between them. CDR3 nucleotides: TGTGCCAGCAGCGTAGAATACTCTGGAAACACCATATATTTT. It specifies CASSVEYSGNTIYF.

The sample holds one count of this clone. CDR3 amino acids: CASSPQGSNTGELFF. The CDR3 region has the DNA TGTGCCAGCAGCCCCCAGGGTTCGAACACCGGGGAGCTGTTTTTT. The chain employs TRBV11-1 and TRBJ2-2, with D possibly TRBD1 on 5 matching bases. The germline V gene has CDR1 SGHAT and CDR2 FQDESV (reference sequence). The CDR3 loop spans 15 amino acids. V shed 5 bases and J shed 0 bases, with 10 bases lying between them.

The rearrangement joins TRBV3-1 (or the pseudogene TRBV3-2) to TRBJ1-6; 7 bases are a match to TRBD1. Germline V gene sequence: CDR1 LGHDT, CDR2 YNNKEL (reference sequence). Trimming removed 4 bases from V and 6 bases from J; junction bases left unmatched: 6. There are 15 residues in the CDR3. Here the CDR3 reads CASSPMTGRNSPLHF. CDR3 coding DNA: TGTGCCAGCAGCCCTATGACAGGGCGTAATTCACCCCTCCACTTT.

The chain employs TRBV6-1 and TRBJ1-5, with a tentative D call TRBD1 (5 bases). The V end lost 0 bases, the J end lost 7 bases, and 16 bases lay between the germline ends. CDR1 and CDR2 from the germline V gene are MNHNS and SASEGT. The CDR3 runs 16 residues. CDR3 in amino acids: CASSEAQTAFRQPQHF. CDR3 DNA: TGTGCCAGCAGTGAAGCTCAGACAGCCTTCCGACAGCCCCAGCATTTT.

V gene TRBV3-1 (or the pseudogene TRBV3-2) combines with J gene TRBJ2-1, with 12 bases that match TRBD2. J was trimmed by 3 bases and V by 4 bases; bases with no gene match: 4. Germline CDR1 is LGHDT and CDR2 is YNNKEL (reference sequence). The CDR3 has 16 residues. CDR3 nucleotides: TGTGCCAGCAGCCGGAGGACTAGCGGGGACTACAATGAGCAGTTCTTC. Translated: CASSRRTSGDYNEQFF.

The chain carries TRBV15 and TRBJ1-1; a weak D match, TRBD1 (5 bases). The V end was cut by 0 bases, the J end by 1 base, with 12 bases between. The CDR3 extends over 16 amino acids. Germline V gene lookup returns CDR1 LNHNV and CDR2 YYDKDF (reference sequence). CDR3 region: CATSRDIGQPNTEAFF. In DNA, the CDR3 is TGTGCCACCAGCAGAGATATCGGACAACCGAACACTGAAGCTTTCTTT.

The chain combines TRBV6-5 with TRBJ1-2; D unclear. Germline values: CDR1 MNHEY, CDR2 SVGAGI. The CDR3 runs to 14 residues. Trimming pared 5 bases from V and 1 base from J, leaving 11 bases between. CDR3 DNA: TGTGCCAGCAGTCCCGACACAAATAACTATGGCTACACCTTC. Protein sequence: CASSPDTNNYGYTF.

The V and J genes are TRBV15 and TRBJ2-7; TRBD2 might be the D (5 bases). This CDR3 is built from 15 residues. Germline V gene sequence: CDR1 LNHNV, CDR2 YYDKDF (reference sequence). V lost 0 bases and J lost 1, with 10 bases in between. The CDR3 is CATSRDLAGSYEQYF. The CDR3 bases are TGTGCCACCAGCAGAGATTTGGCGGGTTCCTACGAGCAGTACTTC.

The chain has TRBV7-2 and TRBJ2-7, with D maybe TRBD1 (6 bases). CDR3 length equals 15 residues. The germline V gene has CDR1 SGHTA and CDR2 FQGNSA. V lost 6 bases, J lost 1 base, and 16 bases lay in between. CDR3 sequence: CASRGRGQWSYEQYF. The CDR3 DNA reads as TGTGCCAGCAGGGGACGAGGACAGTGGTCCTACGAGCAGTACTTC.

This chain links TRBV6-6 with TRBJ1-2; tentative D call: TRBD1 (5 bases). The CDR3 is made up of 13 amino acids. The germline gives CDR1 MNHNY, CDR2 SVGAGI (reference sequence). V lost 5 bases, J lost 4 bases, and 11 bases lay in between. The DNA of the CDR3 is TGTGCCAGCAGTCCCCAGGGACTCTATGGCTACACCTTC. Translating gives CASSPQGLYGYTF.

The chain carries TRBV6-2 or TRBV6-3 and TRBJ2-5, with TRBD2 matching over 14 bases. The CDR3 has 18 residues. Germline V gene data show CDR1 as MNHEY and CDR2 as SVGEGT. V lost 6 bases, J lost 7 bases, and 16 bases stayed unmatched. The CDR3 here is CASSPLLSGLAGDGTQYF. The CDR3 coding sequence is TGTGCCAGCAGCCCACTCTTATCGGGACTAGCGGGAGACGGGACCCAGTACTTC.

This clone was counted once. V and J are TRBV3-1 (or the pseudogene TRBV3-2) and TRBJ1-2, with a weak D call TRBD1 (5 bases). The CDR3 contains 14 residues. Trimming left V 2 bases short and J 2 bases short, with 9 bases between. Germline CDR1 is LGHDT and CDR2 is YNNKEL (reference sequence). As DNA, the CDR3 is TGTGCCAGCAGCCAACCGGGACTAAACTATGGCTACACCTTC. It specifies CASSQPGLNYGYTF.

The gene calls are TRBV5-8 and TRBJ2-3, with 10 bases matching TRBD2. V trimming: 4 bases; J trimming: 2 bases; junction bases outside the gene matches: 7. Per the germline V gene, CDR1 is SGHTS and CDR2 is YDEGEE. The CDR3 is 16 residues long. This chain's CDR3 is CASSLGTSEITDTQYF. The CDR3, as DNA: TGTGCCAGCAGCCTAGGGACTAGCGAGATCACAGATACGCAGTATTTT.

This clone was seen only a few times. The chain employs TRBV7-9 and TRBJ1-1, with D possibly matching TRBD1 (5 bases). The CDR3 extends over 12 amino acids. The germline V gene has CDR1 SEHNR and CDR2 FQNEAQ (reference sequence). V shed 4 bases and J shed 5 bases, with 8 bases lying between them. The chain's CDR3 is CASSYGGTEAFF. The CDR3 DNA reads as TGTGCCAGCAGCTATGGGGGGACTGAAGCTTTCTTT.

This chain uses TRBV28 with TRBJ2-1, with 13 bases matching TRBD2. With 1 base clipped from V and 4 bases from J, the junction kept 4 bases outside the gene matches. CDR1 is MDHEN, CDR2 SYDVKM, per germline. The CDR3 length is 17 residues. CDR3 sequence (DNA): TGTGCCAGCAGTTTATACGGGACTAGCGGGGCTTACAATGAGCAGTTCTTC. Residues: CASSLYGTSGAYNEQFF.

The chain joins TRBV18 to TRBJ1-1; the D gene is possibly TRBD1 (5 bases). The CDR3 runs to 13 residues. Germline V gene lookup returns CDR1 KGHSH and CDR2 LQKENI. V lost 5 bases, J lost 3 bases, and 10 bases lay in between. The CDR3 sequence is CASSGATDTEAFF. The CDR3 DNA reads TGTGCCAGCTCAGGGGCTACCGACACTGAAGCTTTCTTT.

CDR3 in amino acids: CASSEAGGSDTQYF. The CDR3 bases are TGTGCCAGCAGTGAAGCGGGGGGGTCGGATACGCAGTATTTT. The genes are TRBV2 and TRBJ2-3; 7 nucleotides agree with TRBD2. CDR1 SNHLY and CDR2 FYNNEI come from the germline V gene. Losses at the gene ends were 0 bases for V and 6 bases for J; bases not matched to a gene: 3. This CDR3 spans 14 amino acids.